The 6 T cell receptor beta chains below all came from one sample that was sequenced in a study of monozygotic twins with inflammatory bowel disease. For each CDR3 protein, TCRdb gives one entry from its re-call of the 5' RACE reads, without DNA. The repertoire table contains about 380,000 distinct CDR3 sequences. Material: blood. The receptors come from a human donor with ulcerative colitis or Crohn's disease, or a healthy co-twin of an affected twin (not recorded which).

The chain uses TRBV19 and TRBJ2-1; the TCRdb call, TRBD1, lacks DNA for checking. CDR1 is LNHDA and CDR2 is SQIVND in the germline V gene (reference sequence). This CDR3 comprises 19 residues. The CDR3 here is CASSPRQGAGRGQENEQFF. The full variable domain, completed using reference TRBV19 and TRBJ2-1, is DGGITQSPKYLFRKEGQNVTLSCEQNLNHDAMYWYRQDPGQGLRLIYYSQIVNDFQKGDIAEGYSVSREKKESFPLTVTSAQKNPTAFYLCASSPRQGAGRGQENEQFFGPGTRLTVL.

The CDR3 sequence: CASSVSPVDTGELFF. V is TRBV9 and J is TRBJ2-2; no DNA is available, so the TRBD2 call from TCRdb remains unchecked. Germline V gene sequence: CDR1 SGDLS, CDR2 YYNGEE. This CDR3 comprises 15 residues.

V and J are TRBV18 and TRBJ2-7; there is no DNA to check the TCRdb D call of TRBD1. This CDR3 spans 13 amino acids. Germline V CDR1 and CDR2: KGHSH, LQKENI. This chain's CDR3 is CASSPRTVLEQYF.

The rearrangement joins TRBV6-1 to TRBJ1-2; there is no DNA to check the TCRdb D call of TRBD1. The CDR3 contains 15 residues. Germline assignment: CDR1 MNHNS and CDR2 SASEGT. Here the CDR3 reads CASSDGTDGPYGYTF.

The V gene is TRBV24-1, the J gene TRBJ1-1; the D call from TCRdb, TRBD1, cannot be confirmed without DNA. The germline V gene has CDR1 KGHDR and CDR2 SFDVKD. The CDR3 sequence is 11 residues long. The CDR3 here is CATSVRGQAFF.

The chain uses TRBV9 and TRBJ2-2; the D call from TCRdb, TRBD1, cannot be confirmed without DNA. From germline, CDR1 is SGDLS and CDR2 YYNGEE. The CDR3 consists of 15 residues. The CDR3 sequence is CASSTRALGVGELFF.